This TCR beta chain was profiled in a study of blood T cell repertoires in COVID-19. About the study: Donors in the United States, Italy and Spain gave samples during acute or convalescent COVID-19.

The assay was immunoSEQ multiplex PCR, and TCRdb's table has in-frame clones only and misses some. The profile shows some 380,000 clones, about 90% of them singletons. Living in under 30 US areas, the participants were between roughly 18 and 95 years of age. Cohorts were determined from participant-reported clinical history. Recovery meant two consecutive negative NP/OP PCR tests, professional clearance, or resolved symptoms. CDR3 length: 14 amino acids. Germline V gene sequence: CDR1 MNHEY, CDR2 SVGEGT. V was clipped by 6 bases and J by 2 bases, with 13 bases between them. The chain recombines TRBV6-2 or TRBV6-3 with TRBJ1-2, with D possibly TRBD1 on 5 matching bases. The sample comprised PBMCs or T cells enriched from blood (not recorded which). The TCR originated in a man between 25 and 39 years old who had recovered from COVID-19. CDR3 in DNA: TGTGCCAGCAGCAATAGACAGAGAAACTATGGCTACACCTTC. Its translation: CASSNRQRNYGYTF.